This T cell receptor (beta chain) was documented in a study of blood T cell repertoires in COVID-19. Study details: Acute-phase and convalescent COVID-19 samples originated in the United States, Italy and Spain. The analysed material was cDNA or gDNA that came from T cells, B-cell-depleted T cells, or PBMCs.

V lost 8 bases and J lost 5, with 9 bases in between. CDR3 size: 11 residues. In the source study's methods: It was from reference gene primer amplification that nucleated cell counts were estimated. Some clones are missing from TCRdb's copy, which holds only in-frame ones; the method was immunoSEQ multiplex PCR. For V, J and clone size, that table is used; D and trimming come from the DNA. In the table there are about 170,000 clones, more than 75% of which are singletons. This chain uses TRBV12-3 or TRBV12-4 with TRBJ1-2; D gene uncertain. The source of this sequence is a man in his forties or fifties who had recovered from COVID-19. The sequenced sample was peripheral blood. The CDR3 DNA sequence: TGTGCCAGCTGGGGAGGTTATGGCTACACCTTC. This sequence encodes CASWGGYGYTF.